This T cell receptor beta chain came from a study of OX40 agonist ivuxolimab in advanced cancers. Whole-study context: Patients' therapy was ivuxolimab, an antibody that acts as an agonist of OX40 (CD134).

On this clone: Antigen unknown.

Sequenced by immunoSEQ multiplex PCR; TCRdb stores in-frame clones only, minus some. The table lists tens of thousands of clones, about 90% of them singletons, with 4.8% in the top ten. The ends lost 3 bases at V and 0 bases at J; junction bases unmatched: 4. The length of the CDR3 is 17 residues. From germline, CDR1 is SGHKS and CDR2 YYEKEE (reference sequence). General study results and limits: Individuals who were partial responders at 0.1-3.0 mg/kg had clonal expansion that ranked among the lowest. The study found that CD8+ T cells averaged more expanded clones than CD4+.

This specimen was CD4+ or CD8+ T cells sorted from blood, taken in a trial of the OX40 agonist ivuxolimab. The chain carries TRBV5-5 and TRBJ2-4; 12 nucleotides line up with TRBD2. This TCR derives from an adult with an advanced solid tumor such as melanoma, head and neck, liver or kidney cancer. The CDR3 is CASSWSGLAGAKNIQYF. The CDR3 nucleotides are TGTGCCAGCAGCTGGTCGGGACTAGCGGGAGCCAAAAACATTCAGTACTTC.